What follows describes a single T cell receptor beta chain. Researchers collected around 2.4 ml of blood per donor. The sample is drawn from a study of monozygotic twins with inflammatory bowel disease. Per the germline V gene, CDR1 is SEHNR and CDR2 is FQNEAQ (reference sequence). This CDR3 comprises 16 residues. TCRdb processed the 5' RACE reads again and assigns one entry to each CDR3 protein, with no DNA. Its table records roughly 150,000 distinct CDR3 sequences. The receptor comes from a human donor with ulcerative colitis or Crohn's disease, or a healthy co-twin of an affected twin (not recorded which). Input material: blood. The chain carries TRBV7-9 and TRBJ2-7; TCRdb indicates TRBD1, and absent DNA this call remains unverified. The CDR3 region is CASNRVRDRGTYEQYF.